Each of the 30 T cell receptor beta chains below was sequenced from the same sample in a study of blood T cell repertoires in COVID-19. The data were produced by immunoSEQ multiplex PCR, yet TCRdb's version contains in-frame clones alone and is incomplete. Of fewer than 90,000 clones in the sample, approximately 84% were seen once. Specimen: peripheral blood. Receptors originate from a human donor in a cohort sampled during active COVID-19.

The chain couples TRBV7-3 to TRBJ1-1, with D tentatively TRBD1 (5 bases). From germline, CDR1 is SGHTA and CDR2 FQGTGA. This CDR3 region has 15 residues. V was pared by 5 bases and J by 1 base, with 14 bases between. CDR3 bases: TGTGCCAGCAGCCGCCGGGGGACTGGGAACACTGAAGCTTTCTTT. Residues: CASSRRGTGNTEAFF.

In this sample, this clone turned up a few times. This rearrangement joins TRBV5-1 to TRBJ2-7, with D maybe TRBD2 (7 bases). Germline V CDR1 and CDR2: SGHRS, YFSETQ. The CDR3 consists of 15 residues. Trimming cost V 0 bases and J 6 bases, with 16 bases left between them. CDR3: CASSLGAGALGEQYF. The CDR3 region has the DNA TGCGCCAGCAGCTTGGGTGCGGGGGCCCTCGGCGAGCAGTACTTC.

The rearrangement uses TRBV18 and TRBJ2-7, with 14 positions matching TRBD2. Looked up from germline, CDR1 is KGHSH and CDR2 is LQKENI. V gave up 0 bases and J gave up 4 bases; unmatched junction bases: 5. The length of the CDR3 is 17 residues. The CDR3 nucleotides read TGTGCCAGCTCACCACCAGGGACTAGCGGGAGAGGGTACGAGCAGTACTTC. This encodes CASSPPGTSGRGYEQYF.

This chain links TRBV19 with TRBJ1-4; D is unresolved. V gave up 7 bases and J gave up 3 bases, with 18 bases separating them. The CDR3 has 16 amino acids. The V gene's germline CDR1 is LNHDA and CDR2 SQIVND (reference sequence). The DNA of the CDR3 is TGTGCCAGTAACCCTGGACTGACCGCGGCTAATGAAAAACTGTTTTTT. Its translation is CASNPGLTAANEKLFF.

This clone is a singleton in its sample. The rearrangement joins TRBV6-6 to TRBJ2-7; maybe TRBD1 (5 bases). CDR1 is MNHNY and CDR2 is SVGAGI in the germline V gene (reference sequence). This CDR3 contains 13 residues. V was trimmed by 5 bases and J by 5 bases, leaving 13 bases between them. The CDR3, as DNA: TGTGCCAGCAGTCCCCGACAGAGCCACGAGCAGTACTTC. It encodes CASSPRQSHEQYF.

J is TRBJ2-7 and V is TRBV5-4; the match to TRBD2 covers 11 bases. From germline, CDR1 is SGHNT and CDR2 YYREEE (reference sequence). The CDR3 is made up of 15 amino acids. V lost 5 bases and J lost 5; bases outside the gene matches: 9. The CDR3 region has the DNA TGTGCCAGCAGAGAAACTAGCGGGAGTTGGGACGAGCAGTACTTC. Translated, it gives CASRETSGSWDEQYF.

V is TRBV6-6 and J is TRBJ1-2, with a possible D match to TRBD1 (5 bases). Germline-derived CDR1 and CDR2 are MNHNY and SVGAGI (reference sequence). The CDR3 is 13 amino acids. With 5 bases removed from V and 2 bases from J, the gap between germline ends came to 9 bases. CDR3 region: CASSTQENYGYTF. The CDR3 nucleotides read TGTGCCAGCAGTACACAGGAGAACTATGGCTACACCTTC.

The V and J genes are TRBV3-1 (or the pseudogene TRBV3-2) and TRBJ2-7; D perhaps matches TRBD2 (5 bases). The CDR3 spans 14 residues. Between the trimmed V and J ends, which lost 4 bases and 3 bases, there was a span of 13 bases. Germline values: CDR1 LGHDT, CDR2 YNNKEL (reference sequence). The CDR3 loop is CASSPPGLSYEQYF. The CDR3 DNA sequence: TGTGCCAGCAGCCCCCCCGGACTGAGCTACGAGCAGTACTTC.

V and J are TRBV27 and TRBJ2-1, with TRBD2 matching over 7 bases. CDR3 length: 16 residues. The germline V gene encodes CDR1 MNHEY and CDR2 SMNVEV (reference sequence). V lost 5 bases, J lost 3 bases, and 10 bases stayed unmatched. The CDR3 is CASSPVRRGSYNEQFF. The CDR3 DNA reads TGTGCCAGCAGTCCAGTCCGTCGCGGGAGCTACAATGAGCAGTTCTTC.

This sequence joins TRBV5-1 and TRBJ2-7; weak D call: TRBD2 (5 bases). Germline V gene sequence: CDR1 SGHRS, CDR2 YFSETQ. Trimming shortened V by 4 bases and J by 2 bases, and 13 bases separated the two germline ends. The CDR3 runs 14 residues. CDR3 in amino acids: CASSPEPGTYEQYF. The DNA for the CDR3 is TGCGCCAGCAGCCCCGAACCGGGGACCTACGAGCAGTACTTC.

V usage is TRBV29-1 and J usage is TRBJ2-5; maybe TRBD1 (5 bases). The germline V and J ends were trimmed by 2 bases and 0 bases, with 10 bases remaining between them. Germline CDR1 reads SQVTM; CDR2 reads ANQGSEA. This CDR3 contains 14 residues. DNA for the CDR3: TGCAGCGTTGAATTGGCAGGGCACCAAGAGACCCAGTACTTC. Protein sequence: CSVELAGHQETQYF. The full variable domain, with the rest looked up from reference TRBV29-1 and TRBJ2-5, is SAVISQKPSRDICQRGTSLTIQCQVDSQVTMMFWYRQQPGQSLTLIATANQGSEATYESGFVIDKFPISRPNLTFSTLTVSNMSPEDSSIYLCSVELAGHQETQYFGPGTRLLVL.

DNA for the CDR3: TGTGCCAGCAGTCCGAAGACAGGACCCTACGAGCAGTACTTC. This encodes CASSPKTGPYEQYF. The chain carries TRBV6-6 and TRBJ2-7, with D maybe TRBD1 (6 bases). There are 14 residues in the CDR3. Germline V CDR1 and CDR2: MNHNY, SVGAGI (reference sequence). The ends were cut back, 5 bases at V and 2 bases at J, with 13 bases in the middle.

V usage is TRBV10-3 and J usage is TRBJ1-2; 9 bases agree with TRBD1. Germline V CDR1 and CDR2: ENHRY, SYGVKD. CDR3 length: 12 residues. Germline trimming cut 10 bases from V and 8 bases from J; bases unmatched to any gene: 8. The CDR3 DNA reads TGTGCCAACAGCCGACAGGGGGACGGCTACACCTTC. Translation: CANSRQGDGYTF.

The chain couples TRBV5-6 to TRBJ2-5; possibly TRBD2 for D (5 bases). The V and J ends lost 0 bases and 7 bases respectively, with 7 bases between them. Per the germline V gene, CDR1 is SGHDT and CDR2 is YYEEEE. This CDR3 has 12 amino acids. The CDR3 DNA reads TGTGCCAGCAGCTTGGCCGGGGTGACCCAGTACTTC. Protein product: CASSLAGVTQYF.

This chain's CDR3 is CASSKREAHNEQFF. The CDR3 region has the DNA TGTGCCAGCAGCAAGCGGGAGGCTCACAATGAGCAGTTCTTC. The genes are TRBV6-2 or TRBV6-3 and TRBJ2-1; 9 nucleotides match TRBD2. The CDR3 covers 14 residues. The V segment lost 6 bases and the J segment 5 bases; nucleotides outside the gene matches: 5. From germline, CDR1 is MNHEY and CDR2 SVGEGT.

This rearrangement joins TRBV9 to TRBJ2-3; 7 bases line up with TRBD2. The V gene end was trimmed by 4 bases and the J gene end by 2 bases; junction bases not matched to a gene: 4. The length of the CDR3 is 14 residues. The germline gives CDR1 SGDLS, CDR2 YYNGEE. CDR3 nucleotides: TGTGCCAGCAGCACCCGGGACTACACAGATACGCAGTATTTT. Its protein is CASSTRDYTDTQYF.

This chain links TRBV2 with TRBJ2-1; TRBD2 might be the D (5 bases). Trimming took 8 bases from V and 8 from J, leaving 16 bases between them. CDR3 length: 13 residues. From germline, CDR1 is SNHLY and CDR2 FYNNEI. CDR3 nucleotides: TGTGCCAGCGTGGTTGAGGGTGGGTATGAGCAGTTCTTC. Its translation: CASVVEGGYEQFF.

V gene TRBV7-9 combines with J gene TRBJ2-7, with 7 bases identical to TRBD2. This CDR3 comprises 12 residues. Germline V lookup: CDR1 SEHNR, CDR2 FQNEAQ (reference sequence). V shed 4 bases and J 7 bases; nucleotides not matched to a gene: 4. CDR3 DNA: TGTGCCAGCAGCTCCGTGGGGGGGGAGCAGTACTTC. Residues: CASSSVGGEQYF.

The chain recombines TRBV6-6 with TRBJ2-7; D is possibly TRBD1 (6 bases). Germline-derived CDR1 and CDR2 are MNHNY and SVGAGI (reference sequence). V lost 7 bases and J lost 7, with 23 bases in between. CDR3 length equals 15 residues. The CDR3 protein is CASNPGERTFWEQYF. As DNA, the CDR3 is TGTGCCAGCAACCCAGGGGAGCGGACATTCTGGGAGCAGTACTTC.

This chain links TRBV3-1 (or the pseudogene TRBV3-2) with TRBJ2-7; a possible D gene is TRBD1 (5 bases). Trimming left V 1 base short and J 3 bases short, with 13 bases between. Germline values: CDR1 LGHDT, CDR2 YNNKEL (reference sequence). The CDR3 sequence is 15 residues long. The CDR3 DNA follows: TGTGCCAGCAGCCAAGTGCCAGGGTTAAGCTACGAGCAGTACTTC. Protein sequence: CASSQVPGLSYEQYF.

The chain is built from TRBV21-1 and TRBJ1-3. TRBV21-1 counts as a pseudogene. This CDR3 has 17 amino acids. CDR3: CASSKLEAVSSGNTIYF. As DNA, the CDR3 is TGTGCCAGCAGCAAACTGGAGGCGGTCTCCTCTGGAAACACCATATATTTT.

The V and J genes are TRBV6-5 and TRBJ1-2, with 10 bases lining up with TRBD1. V gave up 8 bases and J gave up 5 bases; unmatched junction bases: 2. Germline V CDR1 and CDR2: MNHEY, SVGAGI. The CDR3 runs to 12 residues. CDR3 bases: TGTGCCAGCCGGGACAGGGGATATGGCTACACCTTC. It specifies CASRDRGYGYTF.

The rearrangement joins TRBV2 to TRBJ2-3; 12 nucleotides agree with TRBD2. In germline, CDR1 is SNHLY, CDR2 FYNNEI. There are 16 residues in the CDR3. J was trimmed by 4 bases and V by 6 bases; bases with no gene match: 8. The CDR3 here is CASRETSGRSADTQYF. CDR3 nucleotides: TGTGCCAGCAGGGAGACTAGCGGGAGATCCGCAGATACGCAGTATTTT. Together with reference TRBV2 and TRBJ2-3, the CDR3 gives the full variable domain: EPEVTQTPSHQVTQMGQEVILRCVPISNHLYFYWYRQILGQKVEFLVSFYNNEISEKSEIFDDQFSVERPDGSNFTLKIRSTKLEDSAMYFCASRETSGRSADTQYFGPGTRLTVL.

This clone was seen just once. The V and J genes are TRBV7-9 and TRBJ2-5; D may be TRBD2 (5 bases). Germline V CDR1 and CDR2: SEHNR, FQNEAQ (reference sequence). V lost 1 base, J lost 1 base, and 7 bases lay in between. The CDR3 is 14 amino acids. CDR3 loop: CASSLDGLQETQYF. In DNA form, the CDR3 reads TGTGCCAGCAGCTTAGATGGACTCCAAGAGACCCAGTACTTC.

The chain uses TRBV29-1 and TRBJ1-2; D perhaps matches TRBD1 (6 bases). V was trimmed by 4 bases and J by 1 base, leaving 13 bases between them. This CDR3 region has 14 residues. The germline CDR1 and CDR2 sequences are SQVTM and ANQGSEA. The CDR3 reads CSVVGTPNNYGYTF. The CDR3 DNA reads as TGCAGCGTTGTGGGGACACCTAATAACTATGGCTACACCTTC.

The chain has TRBV10-2 and TRBJ1-1; D gene uncertain. This CDR3 is 11 amino acids long. Germline V gene lookup returns CDR1 WSHSY and CDR2 SAAADI. V was pared by 8 bases and J by 1 base, with 5 bases between. The CDR3 region is CASRQNTEAFF. Here the CDR3 DNA reads TGCGCCAGCCGACAGAACACTGAAGCTTTCTTT.

CDR3 loop: CASSRPGQGTSYEQYF. The CDR3 DNA is TGTGCCAGCTCACGGCCCGGACAGGGAACCTCCTACGAGCAGTACTTC. This chain uses TRBV18 with TRBJ2-7; 8 bases agree with TRBD1. The CDR3 is made up of 16 amino acids. The V and J ends lost 4 bases and 0 bases, in that order; junction bases with no gene match: 8. From germline, CDR1 is KGHSH and CDR2 LQKENI.

V gene TRBV11-2 combines with J gene TRBJ2-7, with 10 positions matching TRBD2. CDR1 and CDR2 from the germline V gene are SGHAT and FQNNGV. The junction had 10 bases not matched to a gene; V was cut back by 4 bases and J by 7 bases. The CDR3 contains 15 residues. CDR3 coding DNA: TGTGCCAGCAGCTCTGGGGGTAGCGGGAGGCTGGAGCAGTACTTC. It translates to CASSSGGSGRLEQYF.

V and J are TRBV3-1 (or the pseudogene TRBV3-2) and TRBJ1-1; TRBD1 might be the D (6 bases). V was shortened by 0 bases and J by 5 bases, with 10 bases between the two germline ends. Looked up from germline, CDR1 is LGHDT and CDR2 is YNNKEL (reference sequence). The CDR3 is 14 residues long. CDR3 DNA sequence: TGTGCCAGCAGCCAAGAGGCAGGGGATACTGAAGCTTTCTTT. Protein product: CASSQEAGDTEAFF.

This sequence joins TRBV6-9 and TRBJ1-6; D possibly corresponds to TRBD1 (6 bases). V was cut by 4 bases and J by 8 bases, with 12 bases left in between. Germline CDR1 is MNHGY and CDR2 is SVAAGI. The CDR3 consists of 14 residues. This chain's CDR3 is CASSCYRAYSPLHF. CDR3 bases: TGTGCCAGCAGTTGTTACAGGGCATATTCACCCCTCCACTTT.